This TCR beta chain is from a study of T-cell reconstitution after alpha-beta-depleted transplantation in children. Using unique molecular identifiers, the investigators prepared the TCRbeta library. From the PCR reads, TCRdb called clonotypes with MiXCR, one entry per CDR3 protein. The sample holds around 450,000 distinct CDR3 sequences, 15% to 20% seen once. The study's findings and limits: Hyperexpanded clones declined; after one year, newly produced T cells mostly supplied diversity.

The CDR3 covers 16 residues. CDR1 and CDR2 (germline): SEHNR, FQNEAQ (reference sequence). V lost 7 bases to trimming and J lost 0 bases, with 15 bases between them. Concerning this clonotype: Its antigen is unknown.

The TCR comes from a boy under two years old who had a stem cell transplant for Wiskott-Aldrich syndrome, so the T cells may come from the graft donor. The chain recombines TRBV7-9 with TRBJ2-2; TRBD2 is a possible D gene (6 bases). Sequenced here: PBMCs, mostly from graft donor cells, sampled 360 days after TCRalphabeta/CD19-depleted stem cell transplant. DNA of the CDR3: TGTGCCAGCACCCGACCGGGACTGTCGAACACCGGGGAGCTGTTTTTT. Translating gives CASTRPGLSNTGELFF. Drawing the rest from reference TRBV7-9 and TRBJ2-2, the complete variable domain is DTGVSQNPRHKITKRGQNVTFRCDPISEHNRLYWYRQTLGQGPEFLTYFQNEAQLEKSRLLSDRFSAERPKGSFSTLEIQRTEQGDSAMYLCASTRPGLSNTGELFFGEGSRLTVL.